What follows are 27 T cell receptor beta chains derived from one specimen sequenced in a study of shared clonotypes between healthy human individuals. The table came from immunoSEQ multiplex PCR; TCRdb's copy has only in-frame clones and leaves some out. Of 980,000 or so clones in the sample, approximately 80% were seen once. The sample was memory CD4+ T cells sorted from blood. Subset denoted: CD45RA-negative fraction. These receptors were taken from a man between 18 and 29 years old in good health.

The chain links TRBV4-3 to TRBJ2-5; 8 bases fit TRBD2. The CDR3 has 18 amino acids. Germline-derived CDR1 and CDR2 are LGHNA and YSLEER. Unmatched junction bases numbered 14, after V lost 0 bases and J lost 5 bases. The CDR3: CASSQELAGLTRGETQYF. The CDR3 DNA is TGCGCCAGCAGCCAAGAGTTAGCGGGGCTTACCCGGGGGGAGACCCAGTACTTC.

The V call is TRBV7-9, the J call TRBJ1-1; D call uncertain. The CDR3 contains 13 residues. The V gene lost 4 bases and the J gene lost 1 base, with 7 bases spanning the gap. Germline V gene data show CDR1 as SEHNR and CDR2 as FQNEAQ (reference sequence). DNA of the CDR3: TGTGCCAGCAGCTCCCCCCCGAACACTGAAGCTTTCTTT. It specifies CASSSPPNTEAFF.

This chain joins TRBV19 and TRBJ1-5, with 8 nucleotides matching TRBD1. Trimming took 0 bases from V and 7 from J; bases not matched to a gene: 2. Germline V gene data show CDR1 as LNHDA and CDR2 as SQIVND (reference sequence). The CDR3 contains 14 residues. The CDR3 loop is CASSIDRGLQPQHF. The CDR3 nucleotides read TGTGCCAGTAGTATAGACAGGGGGCTGCAGCCCCAGCATTTT.

V gene TRBV29-1 combines with J gene TRBJ2-7; 11 bases align to TRBD2. Germline V gives CDR1 SQVTM, CDR2 ANQGSEA. V shed 0 bases and J 5 bases; nucleotides not matched to a gene: 9. The length of the CDR3 is 16 residues. The CDR3 DNA sequence: TGCAGCGTTGAAGATCCCCTAGCGGGAGGTCTCCACGAGCAGTACTTC. Translated, it gives CSVEDPLAGGLHEQYF.

The count of this clone is one. This chain links TRBV16 with TRBJ2-5; no reliable D call. Trimming took off 4 bases at V and 2 bases at J, with 8 bases between the two ends. Germline-derived CDR1 and CDR2 are KGHSY and FQNENV. The CDR3 is 13 residues long. The CDR3 bases are TGTGCCAGCAGCCGGGCTGTTCAAGAGACCCAGTACTTC. Amino acid sequence: CASSRAVQETQYF.

The V gene is TRBV6-1, the J gene TRBJ1-5; 7 bases are a match to TRBD1. Germline CDR1 reads MNHNS; CDR2 reads SASEGT. This CDR3 spans 15 amino acids. V was clipped by 4 bases and J by 3 bases; unmatched bases: 6. The chain's CDR3 is CASSVPGQFNQPQHF. Written as DNA, the CDR3 is TGTGCCAGCAGTGTGCCGGGACAGTTCAATCAGCCCCAGCATTTT.

A word on this clone: Other DNA sequences in this sample translate to the same CDR3. The V call is TRBV7-8, the J call TRBJ1-4; no clear D gene. The CDR3 contains 14 residues. The V end lost 0 bases, the J end lost 7 bases, and 9 bases lay between the germline ends. Germline-derived CDR1 and CDR2 are SGHVS and FQNEAQ. This chain's CDR3 is CASSLAGAGEKLFF. CDR3 bases: TGTGCCAGCAGCTTAGCCGGCGCGGGTGAAAAACTGTTTTTT.

The chain has TRBV5-1 and TRBJ2-1, with 15 bases that match TRBD2. Germline assignment: CDR1 SGHRS and CDR2 YFSETQ. The trim removed 5 bases at V and 1 base at J, leaving 10 bases unmatched. This CDR3 spans 19 amino acids. The DNA for the CDR3 is TGCGCCAGCAGGGGCCCGGGACTAGCGGGGGGCCTGTCCTACAATGAGCAGTTCTTC. Translating it yields CASRGPGLAGGLSYNEQFF. The full variable domain, completed using reference TRBV5-1 and TRBJ2-1, is KAGVTQTPRYLIKTRGQQVTLSCSPISGHRSVSWYQQTPGQGLQFLFEYFSETQRNKGNFPGRFSGRQFSNSRSEMNVSTLELGDSALYLCASRGPGLAGGLSYNEQFFGPGTRLTVL.

This clone has just a few counts. The chain joins TRBV12-5 to TRBJ1-1; D remains unclear. Looked up from germline, CDR1 is LGHNT and CDR2 is FRNRAP. The CDR3 totals 11 residues. Trimming left V 6 bases short and J 6 bases short, with 8 bases between. The CDR3 is CASGVRAEAFF. The CDR3 region has the DNA TGTGCTAGTGGCGTACGGGCTGAAGCTTTCTTT. The full variable domain, rest sourced from reference TRBV12-5 and TRBJ1-1, is DARVTQTPRHKVTEMGQEVTMRCQPILGHNTVFWYRQTMMQGLELLAYFRNRAPLDDSGMPKDRFSAEMPDATLATLKIQPSEPRDSAVYFCASGVRAEAFFGQGTRLTVV.

The gene calls are TRBV29-1 and TRBJ2-1, with D possibly matching TRBD1 (6 bases). Germline CDR1 reads SQVTM; CDR2 reads ANQGSEA. V lost 3 bases and J 3 bases, leaving 12 bases between the germline ends. The CDR3 extends over 14 amino acids. CDR3 DNA sequence: TGCAGCGTTGAGAGGCAGGGGAGCTACAATGAGCAGTTCTTC. Translating it yields CSVERQGSYNEQFF.

This rearrangement joins TRBV10-1 to TRBJ1-1; possibly TRBD1 for D (6 bases). V was shortened by 5 bases and J by 6 bases, with 16 bases between the two germline ends. Germline CDR1 and CDR2: WNHNN and SYGVQD (reference sequence). The CDR3 is 14 amino acids. The CDR3 region is CASSPQQGNSEAFF. CDR3 nucleotide sequence: TGCGCCAGCAGTCCCCAACAGGGAAATTCTGAAGCTTTCTTT.

This clone occurred once. V usage is TRBV6-6 and J usage is TRBJ2-7; D is perhaps TRBD2 (7 bases). Germline CDR1 MNHNY, CDR2 SVGAGI (reference sequence). This CDR3 is 15 amino acids long. Deletions cut 5 bases from V and 5 bases from J, with 19 bases between. The CDR3 DNA reads as TGTGCCAGCAGTCCGGGGGGCATACTTCGGGACGAGCAGTACTTC. As protein: CASSPGGILRDEQYF.

This clone was detected only a few times. This rearrangement joins TRBV28 to TRBJ1-6, with 10 bases matching TRBD1. CDR3 length equals 14 residues. V lost 8 bases and J lost 8; bases outside the gene matches: 6. Germline V gene sequence: CDR1 MDHEN, CDR2 SYDVKM. The chain's CDR3 is CASVRDRGHSPLHF. CDR3 nucleotide sequence: TGTGCCAGCGTAAGGGACAGGGGACATTCACCCCTCCACTTT. Based on the CDR3 plus reference TRBV28 and TRBJ1-6, the full variable domain is DVKVTQSSRYLVKRTGEKVFLECVQDMDHENMFWYRQDPGLGLRLIYFSYDVKMKEKGDIPEGYSVSREKKERFSLILESASTNQTSMYLCASVRDRGHSPLHFGNGTRLTVT.

This chain uses TRBV6-5 with TRBJ2-5, with 7 nucleotides matching TRBD1. Losses at the gene ends were 0 bases for V and 4 bases for J; bases not matched to a gene: 5. Germline V CDR1 and CDR2: MNHEY, SVGAGI. The CDR3 extends over 15 amino acids. CDR3 region: CASSYSPRDRETQYF. The CDR3 DNA reads TGTGCCAGCAGTTACTCGCCCCGGGACAGAGAGACCCAGTACTTC.

The chain recombines TRBV11-2 with TRBJ1-1; D remains unclear. Germline CDR1 is SGHAT and CDR2 is FQNNGV. Trimming pared 0 bases from V and 0 bases from J, leaving 5 bases between. The CDR3 covers 14 residues. DNA of the CDR3: TGTGCCAGCAGCTTAGATCTTGTGAACACTGAAGCTTTCTTT. Amino acids: CASSLDLVNTEAFF. The full variable domain, in which reference TRBV11-2 and TRBJ1-1 provide the parts outside the CDR3, is EAGVAQSPRYKIIEKRQSVAFWCNPISGHATLYWYQQILGQGPKLLIQFQNNGVVDDSQLPKDRFSAERLKGVDSTLKIQPAKLEDSAVYLCASSLDLVNTEAFFGQGTRLTVV.

This clone was seen a handful of times. V and J are TRBV2 and TRBJ1-1, with no clear D. V lost 9 bases, J lost 0 bases, and 20 bases lay in between. Looked up from germline, CDR1 is SNHLY and CDR2 is FYNNEI. This CDR3 is built from 16 residues. CDR3 loop: CASQGLRPGLNTEAFF. CDR3 DNA sequence: TGTGCCAGTCAAGGGCTTCGCCCCGGTTTGAACACTGAAGCTTTCTTT. Full variable domain (remainder filled in from reference TRBV2 and TRBJ1-1): EPEVTQTPSHQVTQMGQEVILRCVPISNHLYFYWYRQILGQKVEFLVSFYNNEISEKSEIFDDQFSVERPDGSNFTLKIRSTKLEDSAMYFCASQGLRPGLNTEAFFGQGTRLTVV.

This chain links TRBV18 with TRBJ1-1, with TRBD1 identical over 9 bases. V was pared by 8 bases and J by 0 bases, with 7 bases of the junction left unmatched. The germline CDR1 and CDR2 sequences are KGHSH and LQKENI. This CDR3 spans 15 amino acids. The CDR3 loop reads CASHGTGNMNTEAFF. The CDR3 bases are TGTGCCAGCCATGGGACAGGGAACATGAACACTGAAGCTTTCTTT.

The chain combines TRBV2 with TRBJ1-6; D may be TRBD1 (6 bases). Germline CDR1 and CDR2: SNHLY and FYNNEI. This CDR3 spans 18 amino acids. V gave up 8 bases and J gave up 3 bases, with 23 bases separating them. This CDR3 is CASQLGIQGFSYNSPLHF. The CDR3 DNA is TGTGCCAGCCAGCTGGGTATACAGGGTTTTAGCTATAATTCACCCCTCCACTTT.

This clone occurred many times. This chain joins TRBV6-5 and TRBJ2-7, with D possibly being TRBD1 (5 bases). V lost 6 bases to trimming and J lost 4 bases, with 16 bases between them. From germline, CDR1 is MNHEY and CDR2 SVGAGI. The CDR3 sequence is 14 residues long. CDR3 coding DNA: TGTGCCAGCAGGCCTCAGGGTATGCGTTACGAGCAGTACTTC. This codes for CASRPQGMRYEQYF.

This chain links TRBV5-4 with TRBJ2-7; tentatively, D is TRBD2 (6 bases). CDR1 and CDR2 (germline): SGHNT, YYREEE (reference sequence). Trimming stripped 10 bases from V and 6 bases from J, with 14 bases between. CDR3 size: 11 residues. The CDR3 reads CASRRGIEQYF. In DNA, the CDR3 is TGTGCCTCCAGGCGGGGTATCGAGCAGTACTTC.

The chain carries TRBV7-2 and TRBJ2-7; 9 bases fit TRBD2. The length of the CDR3 is 15 residues. V was clipped by 1 base and J by 4 bases; unmatched bases: 5. Germline assignment: CDR1 SGHTA and CDR2 FQGNSA. The CDR3 nucleotides read TGTGCCAGCAGCTTAGGACGCGGGAGGGGATACGAGCAGTACTTC. It codes for CASSLGRGRGYEQYF.

The genes are TRBV5-1 and TRBJ1-3, with TRBD1 matching 7 bases. V lost 0 bases to trimming and J lost 5 bases; unmatched junction nucleotides: 5. The CDR3 runs to 15 residues. The germline V gene encodes CDR1 SGHRS and CDR2 YFSETQ. CDR3 in DNA: TGCGCCAGCAGCTTGGAACAGGGGCGCAGAAACACCATATATTTT. Its protein is CASSLEQGRRNTIYF. Full variable domain (missing parts from reference TRBV5-1 and TRBJ1-3): KAGVTQTPRYLIKTRGQQVTLSCSPISGHRSVSWYQQTPGQGLQFLFEYFSETQRNKGNFPGRFSGRQFSNSRSEMNVSTLELGDSALYLCASSLEQGRRNTIYFGEGSWLTVV.

This chain connects TRBV7-6 to TRBJ2-7; the D is unclear. The CDR3 consists of 14 residues. Trimming pared 1 base from V and 5 bases from J, leaving 12 bases between. From germline, CDR1 is SGHVS and CDR2 FNYEAQ. The CDR3 bases are TGTGCCAGCAGCTTAGGAGTGGGGATGAACGAGCAGTACTTC. Its protein product is CASSLGVGMNEQYF.

The chain is built from TRBV27 and TRBJ1-2; TRBD1 aligns across 7 bases. Per the germline V gene, CDR1 is MNHEY and CDR2 is SMNVEV (reference sequence). J lost 7 bases, V lost 3 bases, and 8 bases had no gene match. This CDR3 comprises 14 residues. CDR3 region: CASSFGQGVVGYTF. Here the CDR3 DNA reads TGTGCCAGCAGTTTTGGTCAGGGGGTTGTTGGCTACACCTTC.

V usage is TRBV6-5 and J usage is TRBJ2-1, with 7 bases identical to TRBD1. From germline, CDR1 is MNHEY and CDR2 SVGAGI. The ends lost 2 bases at V and 9 bases at J; junction bases unmatched: 7. The CDR3 has 14 amino acids. For the CDR3, the DNA is TGTGCCAGCAGTTACAGGCAGGGGGTAGTTGAGCAGTTCTTC. This codes for CASSYRQGVVEQFF.

There are a few counts of this clone. The chain carries TRBV9 and TRBJ1-5; D unclear. The CDR3 has 14 residues. CDR1 SGDLS and CDR2 YYNGEE come from the germline V gene. Trimming removed 0 bases at V and 6 bases at J, with 10 bases between. CDR3 amino acids: CASSVDFQPQPQHF. DNA of the CDR3: TGTGCCAGCAGCGTAGATTTCCAACCTCAGCCCCAGCATTTT.

The chain links TRBV9 to TRBJ2-1; D remains ambiguous. Germline V lookup: CDR1 SGDLS, CDR2 YYNGEE. This CDR3 is 11 amino acids long. V lost 3 bases and J 6 bases, leaving 4 bases between the germline ends. The CDR3 region is CASSGINEQFF. DNA of the CDR3: TGTGCCAGCAGCGGGATCAATGAGCAGTTCTTC.